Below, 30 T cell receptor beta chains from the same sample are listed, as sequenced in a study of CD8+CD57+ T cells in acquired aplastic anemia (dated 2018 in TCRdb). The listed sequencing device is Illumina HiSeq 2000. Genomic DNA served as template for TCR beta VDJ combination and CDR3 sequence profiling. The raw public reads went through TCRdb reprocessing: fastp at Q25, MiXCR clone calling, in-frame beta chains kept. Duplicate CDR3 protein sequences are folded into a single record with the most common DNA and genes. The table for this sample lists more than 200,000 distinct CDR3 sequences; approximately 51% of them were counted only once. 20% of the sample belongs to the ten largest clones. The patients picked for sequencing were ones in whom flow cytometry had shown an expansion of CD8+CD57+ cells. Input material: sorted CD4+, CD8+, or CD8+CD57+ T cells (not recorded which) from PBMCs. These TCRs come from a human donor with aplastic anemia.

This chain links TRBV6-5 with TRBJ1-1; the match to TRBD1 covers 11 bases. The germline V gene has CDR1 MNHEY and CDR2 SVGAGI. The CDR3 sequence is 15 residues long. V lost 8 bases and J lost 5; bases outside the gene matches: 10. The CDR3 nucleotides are TGTGCCAGCGTTAAGAGCGGGACAGGGGGAACTGAAGCTTTCTTT. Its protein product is CASVKSGTGGTEAFF.

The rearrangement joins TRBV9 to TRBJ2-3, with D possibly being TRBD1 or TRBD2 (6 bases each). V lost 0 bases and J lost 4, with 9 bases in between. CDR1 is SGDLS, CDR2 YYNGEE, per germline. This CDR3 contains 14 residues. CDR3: CASSVGGGSDTQYF. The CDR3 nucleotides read TGTGCCAGCAGCGTAGGAGGGGGGTCAGATACGCAGTATTTT.

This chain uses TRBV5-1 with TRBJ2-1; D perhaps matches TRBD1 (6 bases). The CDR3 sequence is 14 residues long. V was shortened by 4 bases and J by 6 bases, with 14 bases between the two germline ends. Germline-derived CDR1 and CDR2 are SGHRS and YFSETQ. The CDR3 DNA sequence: TGCGCCAGCAGCGTTCAGGGACAAATCAATGAGCAGTTCTTC. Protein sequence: CASSVQGQINEQFF.

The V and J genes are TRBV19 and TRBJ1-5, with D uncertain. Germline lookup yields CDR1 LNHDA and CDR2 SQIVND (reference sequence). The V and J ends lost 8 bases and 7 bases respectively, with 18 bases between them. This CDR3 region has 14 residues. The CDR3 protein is CASGTAGREQPQHF. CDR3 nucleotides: TGTGCCAGTGGTACCGCGGGGAGGGAGCAGCCCCAGCATTTT.

CDR3 in DNA: TGTGCCTGGAGTGGGGGGACAAATGCTAACTATGGCTACACCTTC. The encoded protein is CAWSGGTNANYGYTF. The chain has TRBV30 and TRBJ1-2, with D perhaps matching TRBD1 (6 bases). CDR3 size: 15 residues. Trimming stripped 1 base from V and 0 bases from J, with 12 bases between. Germline values: CDR1 GTSNPN, CDR2 SVGIG (reference sequence).

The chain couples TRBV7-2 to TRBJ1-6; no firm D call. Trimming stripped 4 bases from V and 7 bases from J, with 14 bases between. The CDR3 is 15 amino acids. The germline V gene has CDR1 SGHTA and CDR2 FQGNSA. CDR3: CASSSSTGVNSPLHF. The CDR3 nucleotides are TGTGCCAGCAGCTCATCCACCGGGGTGAATTCACCCCTCCACTTT.

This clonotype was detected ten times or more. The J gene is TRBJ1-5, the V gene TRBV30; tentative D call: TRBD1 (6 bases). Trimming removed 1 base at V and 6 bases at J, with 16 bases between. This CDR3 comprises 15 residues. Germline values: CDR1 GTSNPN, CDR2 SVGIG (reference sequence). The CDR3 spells CAWSGSATGRQPQHF. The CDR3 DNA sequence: TGTGCCTGGAGTGGGAGTGCGACAGGTCGTCAGCCCCAGCATTTT.

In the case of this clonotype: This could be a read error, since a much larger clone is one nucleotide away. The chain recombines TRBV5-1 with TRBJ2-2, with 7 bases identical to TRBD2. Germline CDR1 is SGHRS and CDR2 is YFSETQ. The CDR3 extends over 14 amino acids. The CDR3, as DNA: TGCGCCAGCAGCCCTTCGACATTAAGCGGGGAGCGGTTTTTT. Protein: CASSPSTLSGERFF.

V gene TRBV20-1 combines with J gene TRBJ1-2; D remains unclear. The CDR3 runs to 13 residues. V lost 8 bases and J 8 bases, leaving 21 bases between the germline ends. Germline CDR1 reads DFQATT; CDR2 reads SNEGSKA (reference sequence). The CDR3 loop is CSSQTGGEGGYTF. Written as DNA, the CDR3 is TGCAGTTCTCAGACGGGAGGTGAGGGCGGCTACACCTTC.

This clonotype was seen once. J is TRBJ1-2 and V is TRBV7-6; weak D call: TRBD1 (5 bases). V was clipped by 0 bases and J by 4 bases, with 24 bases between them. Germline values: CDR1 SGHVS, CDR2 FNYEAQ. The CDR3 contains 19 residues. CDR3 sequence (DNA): TGTGCCAGCAGCTTAGCCCGGCCATCCGGGGGGACTCATGGCTATGGCTACACCTTC. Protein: CASSLARPSGGTHGYGYTF.

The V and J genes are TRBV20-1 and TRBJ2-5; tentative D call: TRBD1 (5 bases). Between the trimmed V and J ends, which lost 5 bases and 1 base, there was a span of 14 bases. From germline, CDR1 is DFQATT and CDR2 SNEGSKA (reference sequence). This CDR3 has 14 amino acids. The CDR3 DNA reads TGCAGTGCTCGCCAAGGGGTTAGCCAAGAGACCCAGTACTTC. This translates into CSARQGVSQETQYF.

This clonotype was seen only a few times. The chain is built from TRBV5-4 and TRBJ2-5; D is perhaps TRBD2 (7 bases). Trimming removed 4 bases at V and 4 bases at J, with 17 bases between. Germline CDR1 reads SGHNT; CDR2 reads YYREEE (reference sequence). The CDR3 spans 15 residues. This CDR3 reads CASSPWGGGRETQYF. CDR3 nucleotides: TGTGCCAGCAGCCCATGGGGGGGCGGAAGAGAGACCCAGTACTTC.

The CDR3 here is CASTTLGDSYEQYF. The CDR3 DNA is TGTGCCAGCACTACGTTAGGGGACAGCTACGAGCAGTACTTC. V gene TRBV7-9 combines with J gene TRBJ2-7; the match to TRBD1 covers 7 bases. The CDR3 is 14 amino acids. Germline V gene lookup returns CDR1 SEHNR and CDR2 FQNEAQ (reference sequence). With V trimmed by 7 bases and J by 3 bases, 9 bases remained unmatched.

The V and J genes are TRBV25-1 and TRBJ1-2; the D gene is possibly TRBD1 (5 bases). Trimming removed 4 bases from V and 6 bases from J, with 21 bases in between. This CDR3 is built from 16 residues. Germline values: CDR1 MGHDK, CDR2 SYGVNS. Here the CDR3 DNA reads TGTGCCAGCAGTGGACTTTGGACAACCGCTCAACATGGCTACACCTTC. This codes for CASSGLWTTAQHGYTF.

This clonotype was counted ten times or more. CDR3 sequence (DNA): TGCGCCAGCAGCTTGGGGCTAGCGGGGGGGCTGTCCTACGAGCAGTACTTC. This sequence encodes CASSLGLAGGLSYEQYF. V is TRBV5-1 and J is TRBJ2-7, with TRBD2 identical over 12 bases. The trim removed 0 bases at V and 1 base at J, leaving 5 bases unmatched. This CDR3 is built from 17 residues. CDR1 is SGHRS and CDR2 is YFSETQ in the germline V gene.

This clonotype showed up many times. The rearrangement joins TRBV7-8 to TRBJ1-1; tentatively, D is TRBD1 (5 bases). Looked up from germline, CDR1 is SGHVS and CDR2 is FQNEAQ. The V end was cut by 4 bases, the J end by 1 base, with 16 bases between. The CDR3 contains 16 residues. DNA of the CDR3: TGTGCCAGCAGCTCTCTAGGGCGGGGCCCGAACACTGAAGCTTTCTTT. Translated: CASSSLGRGPNTEAFF.

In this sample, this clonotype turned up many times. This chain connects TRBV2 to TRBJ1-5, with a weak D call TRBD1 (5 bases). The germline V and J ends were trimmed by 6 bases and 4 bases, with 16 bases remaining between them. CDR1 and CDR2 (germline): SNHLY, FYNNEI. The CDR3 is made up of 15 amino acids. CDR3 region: CASSRDPGVNQPQHF. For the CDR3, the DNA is TGTGCCAGCAGCCGGGACCCGGGGGTGAATCAGCCCCAGCATTTT.

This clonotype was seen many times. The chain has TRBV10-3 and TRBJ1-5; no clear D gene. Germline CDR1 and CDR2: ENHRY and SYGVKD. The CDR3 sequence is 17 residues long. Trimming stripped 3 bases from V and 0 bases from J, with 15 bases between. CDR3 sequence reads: CAISETRTDVSNQPQHF. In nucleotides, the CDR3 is TGTGCCATCAGTGAAACCCGGACGGATGTTAGCAATCAGCCCCAGCATTTT.

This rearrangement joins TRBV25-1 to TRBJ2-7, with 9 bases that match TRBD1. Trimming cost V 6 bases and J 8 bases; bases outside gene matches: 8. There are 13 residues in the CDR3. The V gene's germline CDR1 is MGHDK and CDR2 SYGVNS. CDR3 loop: CASSGTGKSQQYF. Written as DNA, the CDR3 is TGTGCCAGCAGCGGGACAGGGAAGTCACAGCAGTACTTC.

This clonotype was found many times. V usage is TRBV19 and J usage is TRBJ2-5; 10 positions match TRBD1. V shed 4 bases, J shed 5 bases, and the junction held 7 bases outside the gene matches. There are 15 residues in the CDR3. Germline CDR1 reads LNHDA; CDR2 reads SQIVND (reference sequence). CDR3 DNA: TGTGCCAGTAGTAAGAGGACAGGGGGACTGGAGACCCAGTACTTC. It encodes CASSKRTGGLETQYF.

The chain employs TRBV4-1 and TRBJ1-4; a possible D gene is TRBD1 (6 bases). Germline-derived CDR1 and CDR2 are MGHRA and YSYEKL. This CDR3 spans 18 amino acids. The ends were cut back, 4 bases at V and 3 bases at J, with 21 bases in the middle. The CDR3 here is CASSPREGMRGANEKLFF. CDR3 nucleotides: TGCGCCAGCAGCCCCCGAGAGGGGATGAGGGGGGCTAATGAAAAACTGTTTTTT.

The CDR3 loop reads CASRAGGYQPQHF. CDR3 in DNA: TGTGCCAGTAGGGCAGGGGGCTATCAGCCCCAGCATTTT. The rearrangement uses TRBV19 and TRBJ1-5; 8 bases line up with TRBD1. CDR1 LNHDA and CDR2 SQIVND come from the germline V gene (reference sequence). V was pared by 6 bases and J by 5 bases, with 3 bases of the junction left unmatched. The CDR3 has 13 residues.

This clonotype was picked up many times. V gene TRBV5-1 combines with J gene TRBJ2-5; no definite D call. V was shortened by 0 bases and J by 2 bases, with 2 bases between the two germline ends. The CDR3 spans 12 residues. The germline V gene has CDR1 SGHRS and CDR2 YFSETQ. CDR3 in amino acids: CASSLAQETQYF. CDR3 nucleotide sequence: TGCGCCAGCAGCTTGGCACAAGAGACCCAGTACTTC. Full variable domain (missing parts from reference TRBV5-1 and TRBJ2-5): KAGVTQTPRYLIKTRGQQVTLSCSPISGHRSVSWYQQTPGQGLQFLFEYFSETQRNKGNFPGRFSGRQFSNSRSEMNVSTLELGDSALYLCASSLAQETQYFGPGTRLLVL.

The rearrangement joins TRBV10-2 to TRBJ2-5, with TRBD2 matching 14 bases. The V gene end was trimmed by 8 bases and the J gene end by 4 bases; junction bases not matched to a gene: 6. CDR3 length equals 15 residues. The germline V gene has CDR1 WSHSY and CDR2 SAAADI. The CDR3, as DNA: TGCGCCAGCCTGACTAGCGGGGGGGCCCTAGAGACCCAGTACTTC. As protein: CASLTSGGALETQYF.

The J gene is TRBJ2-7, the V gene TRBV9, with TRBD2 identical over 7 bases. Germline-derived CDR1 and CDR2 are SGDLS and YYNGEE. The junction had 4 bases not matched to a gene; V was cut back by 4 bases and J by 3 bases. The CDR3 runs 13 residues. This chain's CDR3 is CASSPGLYYEQYF. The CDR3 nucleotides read TGTGCCAGCAGCCCGGGACTATACTACGAGCAGTACTTC.

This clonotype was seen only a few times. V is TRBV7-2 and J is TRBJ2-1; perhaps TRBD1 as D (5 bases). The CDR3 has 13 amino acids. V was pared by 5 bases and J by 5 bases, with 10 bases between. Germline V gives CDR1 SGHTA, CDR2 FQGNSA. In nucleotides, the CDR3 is TGTGCCAGCAGCCTCACAGGAAACAATGAGCAGTTCTTC. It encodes CASSLTGNNEQFF.

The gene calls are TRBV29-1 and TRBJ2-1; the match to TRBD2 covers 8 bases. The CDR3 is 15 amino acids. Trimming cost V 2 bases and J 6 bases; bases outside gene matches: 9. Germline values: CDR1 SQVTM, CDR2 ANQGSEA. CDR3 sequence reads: CSVERAAGELNEQFF. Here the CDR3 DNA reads TGCAGCGTTGAAAGGGCAGCGGGGGAACTCAATGAGCAGTTCTTC.

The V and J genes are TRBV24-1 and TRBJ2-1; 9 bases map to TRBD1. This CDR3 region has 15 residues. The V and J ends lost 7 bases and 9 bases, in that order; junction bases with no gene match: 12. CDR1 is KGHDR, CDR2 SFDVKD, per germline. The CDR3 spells CATSETGGALREQFF. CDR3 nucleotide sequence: TGTGCCACCAGCGAAACAGGGGGCGCGCTACGTGAGCAGTTCTTC.

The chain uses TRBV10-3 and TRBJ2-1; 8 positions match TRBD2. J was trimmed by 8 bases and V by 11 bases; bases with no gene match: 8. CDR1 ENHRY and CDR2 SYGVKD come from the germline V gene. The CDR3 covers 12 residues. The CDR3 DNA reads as TGTGCCGTAAAGCGGGAGTCCGATGAGCAGTTCTTC. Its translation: CAVKRESDEQFF.

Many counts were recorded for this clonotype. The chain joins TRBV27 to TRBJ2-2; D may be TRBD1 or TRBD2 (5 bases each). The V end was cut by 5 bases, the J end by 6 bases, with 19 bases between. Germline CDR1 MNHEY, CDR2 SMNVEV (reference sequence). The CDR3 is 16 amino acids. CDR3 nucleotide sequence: TGTGCCAGCAGTCAACTCCGGGACGCTTTGGCCGGGGAGCTGTTTTTT. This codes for CASSQLRDALAGELFF.